The rows below give T cell receptor beta chains drawn from one sample of a study of blood T cell repertoires in COVID-19. The assay was immunoSEQ multiplex PCR, and TCRdb's table has in-frame clones only and misses some. The data show fewer than 200,000 clones, approximately 92% seen once. Sequencing was done on a sample of peripheral blood. The source is a man in his fifties with acute or convalescent COVID-19. Each CDR3 is given with its conserved first and last residue. The order of the fields is J gene, V gene, clone size, D gene, CDR3 protein, CDR3 DNA. The D gene is left open where the match is weak. Clone size is not always given. Where it is, it says once, few, many or a class for expanded clones.

J: TRBJ2-3
V: TRBV5-4
size: once
D: TRBD2
CDR3: CASSFPAGGYTDTQYF
DNA: TGTGCCAGCAGCTTTCCAGCGGGGGGTTACACAGATACGCAGTATTTT

J: TRBJ2-1
V: TRBV19
size: NA
D: TRBD2
CDR3: CASSISPTLAGVSYNEQFF
DNA: TGTGCCAGTAGTATATCCCCCACCCTAGCGGGGGTATCATACAATGAGCAGTTCTTC

J: TRBJ2-2
V: TRBV27
size: NA
D: TRBD2
CDR3: CASSLLAGAGELFF
DNA: TGTGCCAGCAGTTTACTAGCGGGAGCCGGGGAGCTGTTTTTT

J: TRBJ2-5
V: TRBV6-5
size: once
D: NA
CDR3: CASKNLWGLGETQYF
DNA: TGTGCCAGCAAGAACCTCTGGGGCCTGGGAGAGACCCAGTACTTC

J: TRBJ2-3
V: TRBV7-8
size: NA
D: TRBD2
CDR3: CASSLLLGLAGASTDTQYF
DNA: TGTGCCAGCAGCTTACTGCTGGGACTAGCGGGGGCGAGCACAGATACGCAGTATTTT

J: TRBJ2-7
V: TRBV9
size: once
D: TRBD1
CDR3: CASSVATGQVYEQYF
DNA: TGTGCCAGCAGCGTAGCTACTGGACAGGTCTACGAGCAGTACTTC

J: TRBJ1-2
V: TRBV7-2
size: NA
D: NA
CDR3: CASSSDTQPGYTF
DNA: TGTGCCAGCAGCTCGGACACCCAACCTGGCTACACCTTC

J: TRBJ1-2
V: TRBV6-5
size: NA
D: NA
CDR3: CASTQGGGSNYGYTF
DNA: TGTGCCAGCACCCAGGGAGGAGGGTCTAACTATGGCTACACCTTC

J: TRBJ1-5
V: TRBV3-1/TRBV3-2
size: once
D: TRBD1
CDR3: CASSQGTGLSNQPQHF
DNA: TGTGCCAGCAGCCAAGGGACAGGGTTAAGCAATCAGCCCCAGCATTTT

J: TRBJ1-1
V: TRBV19
size: NA
D: NA
CDR3: CASSHGTQKWNTEAFF
DNA: TGTGCCAGTAGTCACGGGACTCAAAAGTGGAACACTGAAGCTTTCTTT

J: TRBJ1-5
V: TRBV6-5
size: NA
D: NA
CDR3: CASSRGYSNQPQHF
DNA: TGTGCCAGCAGTAGGGGGTATAGCAATCAGCCCCAGCATTTT

J: TRBJ1-6
V: TRBV6-2/TRBV6-3
size: few
D: NA
CDR3: CASSPGGDTYNSPLHF
DNA: TGTGCCAGCAGCCCCGGTGGGGACACCTATAATTCACCCCTCCACTTT

J: TRBJ2-4
V: TRBV11-2
size: NA
D: TRBD2
CDR3: CASSQTGTSGSIQYF
DNA: TGTGCCAGCAGCCAAACCGGGACTAGCGGCAGCATTCAGTACTTC

J: TRBJ2-7
V: TRBV23-1
size: NA
D: TRBD1
CDR3: CASAQGALTYEQYF
DNA: TGCGCCAGCGCGCAGGGGGCCCTTACCTACGAGCAGTACTTC

J: TRBJ1-5
V: TRBV3-1/TRBV3-2
size: NA
D: NA
CDR3: CASSQGAGASNQPQHF
DNA: TGTGCCAGCAGCCAAGGGGCGGGGGCGAGCAATCAGCCCCAGCATTTT

J: TRBJ1-6
V: TRBV5-1
size: NA
D: TRBD1
CDR3: CASSLTLTGNSYNSPLHF
DNA: TGCGCCAGCAGCCTCACTCTGACAGGGAATTCCTATAATTCACCCCTCCACTTT

J: TRBJ2-1
V: TRBV19
size: NA
D: NA
CDR3: CASSIRKRDEQFF
DNA: TGTGCCAGTAGTATAAGGAAGAGGGATGAGCAGTTCTTC

J: TRBJ2-1
V: TRBV2
size: NA
D: TRBD2
CDR3: CASSGGTSGSLNEQFF
DNA: TGTGCCAGCAGTGGAGGGACTAGCGGGAGTCTCAATGAGCAGTTCTTC

J: TRBJ1-4
V: TRBV19
size: NA
D: TRBD1
CDR3: CASRGRQGEPEKLFF
DNA: TGTGCCAGTAGGGGAAGACAGGGGGAACCTGAAAAACTGTTTTTT

J: TRBJ2-1
V: TRBV5-1
size: NA
D: NA
CDR3: CASGLGGGNNEQFF
DNA: TGCGCCAGCGGACTGGGCGGAGGTAACAATGAGCAGTTCTTC

J: TRBJ1-5
V: TRBV7-8
size: few
D: NA
CDR3: CASSTAQGQPQHF
DNA: TGTGCCAGCAGCACGGCACAGGGACAGCCCCAGCATTTT

J: TRBJ1-4
V: TRBV28
size: few
D: TRBD1
CDR3: CASSTGPGLLNEKLFF
DNA: TGTGCCAGTTCGACAGGGCCGGGCCTTTTAAATGAAAAACTGTTTTTT

J: TRBJ1-1
V: TRBV11-2
size: NA
D: TRBD1
CDR3: CASSLDPYQGGVNTEAFF
DNA: TGTGCCAGCAGCTTAGATCCCTACCAGGGGGGAGTGAACACTGAAGCTTTCTTT

J: TRBJ2-5
V: TRBV4-2
size: NA
D: TRBD1
CDR3: CASSQSDRVRYETQYF
DNA: TGTGCCAGCAGCCAATCGGACAGGGTCCGATACGAGACCCAGTACTTC

J: TRBJ2-1
V: TRBV6-1
size: NA
D: NA
CDR3: CASSETSLNEQFF
DNA: TGTGCCAGCAGTGAGACTAGTTTAAATGAGCAGTTCTTC

J: TRBJ2-2
V: TRBV3-1/TRBV3-2
size: NA
D: TRBD2
CDR3: CASSQAGGPLAGELFF
DNA: TGTGCCAGCAGCCAAGCGGGAGGGCCTTTAGCCGGGGAGCTGTTTTTT

J: TRBJ1-1
V: TRBV10-3
size: NA
D: NA
CDR3: CAISESGQLNTEAFF
DNA: TGTGCCATCAGTGAGTCCGGACAGCTGAACACTGAAGCTTTCTTT